These 20 T cell receptor beta chains were all obtained from the same sample, sequenced in a study of blood T cell repertoires in COVID-19 (dated by TCRdb to about 2020). Receptors were amplified or captured by the immunoSEQ multiplex PCR assay. TCRdb obtained this table from immuneACCESS and retained in-frame rearrangements with V and J assigned. These tables miss some clones; where compared with another copy, unresolved V genes account for less than half of the shortfall, and the remainder is unexplained. The sample records approximately 250,000 clones, about 86% of which are singletons. The top ten clonotypes cover nearly 2% of the sample. The source material was peripheral blood. These receptors all stem from a man aged 30-40 years with active or convalescent COVID-19.

The sample holds a few counts of this clone. The chain recombines TRBV12-3 or TRBV12-4 with TRBJ1-2; D is uncertain. V lost 7 bases and J lost 2, with 5 bases in between. This CDR3 has 11 amino acids. CDR3 residues: CASKENYGYTF. The CDR3 DNA reads TGTGCCAGCAAGGAGAACTATGGCTACACCTTC.

The rearrangement joins TRBV7-6 to TRBJ2-1; D is possibly TRBD1 (5 bases). The V gene lost 5 bases and the J gene lost 8 bases, with 10 bases spanning the gap. The CDR3 totals 12 residues. Germline lookup yields CDR1 SGHVS and CDR2 FNYEAQ. CDR3 sequence reads: CASSPTGYEQFF. The CDR3 DNA follows: TGTGCCAGCAGCCCAACAGGCTATGAGCAGTTCTTC.

The J gene is TRBJ2-1, the V gene TRBV11-2, with 7 bases aligning to TRBD2. Trimming removed 6 bases from V and 9 bases from J; junction bases left unmatched: 20. This CDR3 is built from 17 residues. Per germline, CDR1 SGHAT and CDR2 FQNNGV. The CDR3 DNA reads TGTGCCAGCAGAACACTGGTGAGGGCTGGTGGGGGGGGTGAGCAGTTCTTC. The encoded protein is CASRTLVRAGGGGEQFF.

V and J are TRBV10-1 and TRBJ2-7, with TRBD1 matching 7 bases. Germline values: CDR1 WNHNN, CDR2 SYGVQD (reference sequence). This CDR3 contains 17 residues. V lost 2 bases, J lost 6 bases, and 16 bases stayed unmatched. For the CDR3, the DNA is TGCGCCAGCAGTGAGGGTAGTGAGGGGGCGGGCTTTGGCGAGCAGTACTTC. It yields the protein CASSEGSEGAGFGEQYF.

V and J are TRBV18 and TRBJ2-5; 9 bases line up with TRBD2. The CDR3 is 16 amino acids. Germline values: CDR1 KGHSH, CDR2 LQKENI. The V and J ends lost 1 base and 4 bases, in that order; junction bases with no gene match: 7. The DNA of the CDR3 is TGTGCCAGCTCACCACTGGGCGGGGGGGCCGGAGAGACCCAGTACTTC. Protein: CASSPLGGGAGETQYF.

A few counts support this clone. The chain recombines TRBV10-1 with TRBJ2-1; TRBD1 aligns across 7 bases. The trim removed 3 bases at V and 4 bases at J, leaving 6 bases unmatched. The germline V gene encodes CDR1 WNHNN and CDR2 SYGVQD (reference sequence). The CDR3 has 15 residues. The CDR3 DNA follows: TGCGCCAGCAGTGAAACAGGGGCGTGGTACAATGAGCAGTTCTTC. Protein sequence: CASSETGAWYNEQFF.

This rearrangement joins TRBV3-1 (or the pseudogene TRBV3-2) to TRBJ1-1; TRBD1 aligns across 7 bases. Trimming removed 2 bases from V and 6 bases from J; junction bases left unmatched: 9. The CDR3 contains 15 residues. Germline CDR1 is LGHDT and CDR2 is YNNKEL (reference sequence). The CDR3 sequence: CASSQPGGYGAEAFF. The DNA of the CDR3 is TGTGCCAGCAGCCAACCAGGGGGGTATGGGGCTGAAGCTTTCTTT.

In DNA, the CDR3 is TGCGCCAGCAGCTTTCGCTCTCTGACTAGCGGGGGCCTACAATTGTGGGATACGCAGTATTTT. Its protein product is CASSFRSLTSGGLQLWDTQYF. The rearrangement uses TRBV5-1 and TRBJ2-3; 12 bases map to TRBD2. Germline loops: CDR1 SGHRS, CDR2 YFSETQ. The CDR3 is 21 residues long. V dropped 2 bases and J dropped 6; count of bases not matched to a gene: 22.

This chain links TRBV7-6 with TRBJ2-1; TRBD1 is a possible D gene (7 bases). The CDR3 consists of 14 residues. The germline gives CDR1 SGHVS, CDR2 FNYEAQ. V lost 2 bases and J 7 bases, leaving 12 bases between the germline ends. The CDR3 nucleotides are TGTGCCAGCAGCTTACAGACAGGGAGGAATGAGCAGTTCTTC. Protein product: CASSLQTGRNEQFF.

The rearrangement joins TRBV4-3 to TRBJ2-5; D is perhaps TRBD2 (6 bases). Trimming removed 8 bases from V and 2 bases from J, with 18 bases in between. The CDR3 spans 15 residues. Germline assignment: CDR1 LGHNA and CDR2 YSLEER. The CDR3 DNA reads TGCGCCAGCCAACGGACGGCGGGAACGCAAGAGACCCAGTACTTC. Protein product: CASQRTAGTQETQYF.

The chain couples TRBV4-3 to TRBJ1-1, with a tentative D call TRBD1 (6 bases). Trimming shortened V by 0 bases and J by 1 base, and 12 bases separated the two germline ends. The CDR3 extends over 16 amino acids. Germline assignment: CDR1 LGHNA and CDR2 YSLEER. In DNA, the CDR3 is TGCGCCAGCAGCCAAGAAAACAGGGTTTCGAACACTGAAGCTTTCTTT. Amino acid sequence: CASSQENRVSNTEAFF.

The chain combines TRBV5-4 with TRBJ1-4; weak D call: TRBD1 (5 bases). V was clipped by 7 bases and J by 7 bases, with 26 bases between them. CDR3 length: 17 residues. Germline V lookup: CDR1 SGHNT, CDR2 YYREEE (reference sequence). The CDR3 is CASRPGGTGPVGEKLFF. The CDR3 DNA reads TGTGCCAGCCGACCTGGGGGGACCGGGCCGGTGGGTGAAAAACTGTTTTTT.

The rearrangement joins TRBV4-1 to TRBJ2-1, with 10 positions matching TRBD2. Trimming cost V 4 bases and J 12 bases; bases outside gene matches: 12. The CDR3 is made up of 15 amino acids. CDR1 MGHRA and CDR2 YSYEKL come from the germline V gene. The CDR3 coding sequence is TGCGCCAGCAGCCCAGAACCCACCAGCGGGGGGGCGCAGTTCTTC. Its translation is CASSPEPTSGGAQFF.

The V call is TRBV19, the J call TRBJ2-7; D possibly corresponds to TRBD1 (5 bases). The V gene's germline CDR1 is LNHDA and CDR2 SQIVND (reference sequence). This CDR3 contains 15 residues. V was trimmed by 3 bases and J by 0 bases, leaving 12 bases between them. CDR3 in DNA: TGTGCCAGTAGTATTTTTCACAGGACCTCCTACGAGCAGTACTTC. Its translation: CASSIFHRTSYEQYF. Variable domain in full (rest from reference TRBV19 and TRBJ2-7): DGGITQSPKYLFRKEGQNVTLSCEQNLNHDAMYWYRQDPGQGLRLIYYSQIVNDFQKGDIAEGYSVSREKKESFPLTVTSAQKNPTAFYLCASSIFHRTSYEQYFGPGTRLTVT.

The rearrangement links TRBV7-3 to TRBJ2-1; TRBD1 might be the D (6 bases). Germline assignment: CDR1 SGHTA and CDR2 FQGTGA. The length of the CDR3 is 17 residues. The V end was cut by 3 bases, the J end by 1 base, with 16 bases between. This CDR3 is CASSLTSDRTSYNEQFF. CDR3 DNA sequence: TGTGCCAGCAGCTTGACTTCCGACAGGACTTCCTACAATGAGCAGTTCTTC.

The rearrangement joins TRBV5-1 to TRBJ2-5; 8 nucleotides align to TRBD2. The V gene's germline CDR1 is SGHRS and CDR2 YFSETQ. V dropped 3 bases and J dropped 5; count of bases not matched to a gene: 12. The CDR3 contains 16 residues. CDR3 nucleotides: TGCGCCAGCAGCTCGGAATCGGGACTAGTGGCGGAGACCCAGTACTTC. Its protein is CASSSESGLVAETQYF.

The gene calls are TRBV5-1 and TRBJ2-5; 9 bases align to TRBD1. V lost 4 bases to trimming and J lost 4 bases; unmatched junction nucleotides: 8. The CDR3 sequence is 15 residues long. The germline CDR1 and CDR2 sequences are SGHRS and YFSETQ. This CDR3 is CASSNRHRGRETQYF. Here the CDR3 DNA reads TGCGCCAGCAGCAACAGACACAGGGGGCGAGAGACCCAGTACTTC.

The chain combines TRBV5-6 with TRBJ1-2; 9 positions agree with TRBD1. The CDR3 length is 15 residues. From germline, CDR1 is SGHDT and CDR2 YYEEEE. With 5 bases clipped from V and 3 bases from J, the junction kept 8 bases outside the gene matches. The CDR3 here is CASRDGTGIYYGYTF. Here the CDR3 DNA reads TGTGCCAGCAGGGATGGGACAGGGATATACTATGGCTACACCTTC.

The chain uses TRBV13 and TRBJ1-4; 8 positions agree with TRBD1. Germline CDR1 is PRHDT and CDR2 is FYEKMQ (reference sequence). This CDR3 has 15 amino acids. J gave up 8 bases and V 5 bases, and 10 bases lay outside the gene matches. CDR3 residues: CASSPATGAGEKLFF. The CDR3 coding sequence is TGTGCCAGCAGCCCGGCGACAGGGGCTGGGGAAAAACTGTTTTTT.

This clone is a singleton in its sample. The genes are TRBV6-1 and TRBJ1-6; no firm D call. The germline V gene encodes CDR1 MNHNS and CDR2 SASEGT. Trimming shortened V by 1 base and J by 1 base, and 8 bases separated the two germline ends. This CDR3 has 16 residues. Here the CDR3 DNA reads TGTGCCAGCAGTGAAGGGGTCAGGTCCTATAATTCACCCCTCCACTTT. Encoded protein: CASSEGVRSYNSPLHF.